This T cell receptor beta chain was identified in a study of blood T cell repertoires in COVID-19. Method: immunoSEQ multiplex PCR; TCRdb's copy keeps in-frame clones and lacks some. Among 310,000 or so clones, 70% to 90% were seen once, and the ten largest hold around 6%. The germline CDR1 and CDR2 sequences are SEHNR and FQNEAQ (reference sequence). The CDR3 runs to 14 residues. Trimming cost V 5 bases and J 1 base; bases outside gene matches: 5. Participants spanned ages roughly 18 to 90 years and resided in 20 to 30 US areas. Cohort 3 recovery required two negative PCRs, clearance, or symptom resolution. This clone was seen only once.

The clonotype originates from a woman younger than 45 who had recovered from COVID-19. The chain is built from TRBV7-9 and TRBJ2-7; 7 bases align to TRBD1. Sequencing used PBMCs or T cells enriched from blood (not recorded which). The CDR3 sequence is CASSRQGASYEQYF. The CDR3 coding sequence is TGTGCCAGCAGCAGACAGGGTGCGTCCTACGAGCAGTACTTC.